A selection of T cell receptor beta chains follows, all from one sample in a study of beta chain features in type 1 diabetes. Clones were read by immunoSEQ multiplex PCR, and TCRdb kept only the in-frame ones, dropping some. This repertoire shows about 930,000 clones, roughly a sixth found once; its top ten account for around 0.02%. The specimen was naive CD4+ T cells from blood. These receptors were obtained from a woman aged 18-30 years in good health. Both conserved end residues are part of each CDR3. D genes are given only for firm matches. The size of a clone is reported for some rows only, either as once, few or many, or as a class for expanded clones.

clone size | D gene | J gene | V gene | CDR3 protein | CDR3 DNA
few | . | TRBJ2-4 | TRBV18 | CASSPETKNIQYF | TGTGCCAGCTCACCAGAGACCAAAAACATTCAGTACTTC
few | TRBD2 | TRBJ2-5 | TRBV5-6 | CASSLAAGVGQETQYF | TGTGCCAGCAGCTTGGCCGCGGGGGTTGGCCAAGAGACCCAGTACTTC
few | . | TRBJ1-2 | TRBV28 | CASTSPPSFIGSYGYTF | TGTGCCAGCACCTCCCCCCCTTCATTCATTGGGAGTTATGGCTACACCTTC
few | . | TRBJ2-1 | TRBV11-2 | CASSLGRVVNEQFF | TGTGCCAGCAGCTTAGGAAGGGTAGTGAATGAGCAGTTCTTC
. | . | TRBJ2-7 | TRBV5-4 | CASSNPGSLGFEQYF | TGTGCCAGCAGCAACCCAGGATCCTTGGGCTTCGAGCAGTACTTC
. | . | TRBJ1-2 | TRBV11-2 | CASSLGVNYGYTF | TGTGCCAGCAGCTTAGGGGTTAACTATGGCTACACCTTC
few | . | TRBJ2-1 | TRBV5-1 | CASSSTKDQGYNEQFF | TGCGCCAGCAGCTCGACTAAAGACCAGGGGTACAATGAGCAGTTCTTC
. | TRBD2 | TRBJ2-7 | TRBV7-8 | CASSLGLAGTQYF | TGTGCCAGCAGCCTGGGACTAGCGGGGACACAGTACTTC
. | . | TRBJ1-5 | TRBV28 | CASSFRVGQPQHF | TGTGCCAGCAGTTTTCGGGTTGGTCAGCCCCAGCATTTT
. | . | TRBJ2-3 | TRBV19 | CASTAARLTDTQYF | TGTGCCAGTACGGCCGCTCGACTCACAGATACGCAGTATTTT
few | . | TRBJ2-7 | TRBV7-9 | CASSLALNYEQYF | TGTGCCAGCAGCTTAGCACTTAACTACGAGCAGTACTTC
. | . | TRBJ2-5 | TRBV5-1 | CASSLQGVGGQETQYF | TGCGCCAGCAGCTTACAGGGAGTAGGGGGGCAAGAGACCCAGTACTTC
. | TRBD2 | TRBJ2-1 | TRBV7-9 | CASSQELRLAVWNEQFF | TGCGCCAGCAGCCAAGAATTGAGGCTAGCGGTTTGGAATGAGCAGTTCTTC
few | . | TRBJ2-3 | TRBV5-4 | CASSPTRTDTQYF | TGTGCCAGCAGCCCGACACGCACAGATACGCAGTATTTT
. | . | TRBJ2-3 | TRBV7-9 | CASSSGGRGATDTQYF | TGTGCCAGCAGCTCCGGGGGTCGGGGCGCCACAGATACGCAGTATTTT
few | . | TRBJ2-2 | TRBV18 | CASSLLGRPPNTGELFF | TGTGCCAGCTCACTGCTGGGGAGACCCCCGAACACCGGGGAGCTGTTTTTT
once | TRBD1 | TRBJ2-7 | TRBV2 | CASSEGQGGSYEQYF | TGTGCCAGCAGCGAGGGACAGGGGGGGTCCTACGAGCAGTACTTC
. | . | TRBJ1-1 | TRBV7-3 | CASSQILKGPAFF | TGTGCCAGCAGCCAAATCCTCAAGGGTCCAGCTTTCTTT
. | . | TRBJ2-1 | TRBV4-3 | CASMKGKVLREQFF | TGCGCCAGTATGAAGGGTAAGGTCCTCAGGGAGCAGTTCTTC
few | TRBD2 | TRBJ2-7 | TRBV7-2 | CASSTRGSGRRFSYEQYF | TGTGCCAGCAGCACGAGAGGTAGCGGGAGAAGGTTTTCCTACGAGCAGTACTTC
. | TRBD2 | TRBJ2-5 | TRBV6-6 | CASSYSGLVKETQYF | TGTGCCAGCAGTTACTCGGGACTAGTAAAAGAGACCCAGTACTTC
. | . | TRBJ1-5 | TRBV28 | CASSFATRIAISPQHF | TGTGCCAGCAGTTTCGCGACTCGTATAGCAATCAGCCCCCAGCATTTT
. | TRBD2 | TRBJ2-2 | TRBV6-6 | CAIRASGSTGELFF | TGTGCCATCAGGGCTAGCGGGAGCACCGGGGAGCTGTTTTTT
once | TRBD2 | TRBJ2-2 | TRBV7-2 | CASSSSSGNTGELFF | TGTGCCAGCAGCTCGTCTAGCGGTAACACCGGGGAGCTGTTTTTT
. | . | TRBJ1-4 | TRBV6-6 | CASGSGEKLFF | TGTGCCAGCGGATCGGGTGAAAAACTGTTTTTT